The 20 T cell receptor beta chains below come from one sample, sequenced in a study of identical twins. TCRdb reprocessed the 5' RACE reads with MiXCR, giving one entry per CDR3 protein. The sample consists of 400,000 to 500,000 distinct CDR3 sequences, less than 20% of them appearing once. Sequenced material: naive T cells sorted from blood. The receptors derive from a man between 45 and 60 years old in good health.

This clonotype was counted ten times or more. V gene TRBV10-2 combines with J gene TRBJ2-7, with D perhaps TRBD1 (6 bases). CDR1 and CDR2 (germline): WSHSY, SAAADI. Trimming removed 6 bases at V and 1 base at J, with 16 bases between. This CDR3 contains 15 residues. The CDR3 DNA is TGCGCCAGCAGAGCAGGGGCAGCAGCTTCCTACGAGCAGTACTTC. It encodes CASRAGAAASYEQYF.

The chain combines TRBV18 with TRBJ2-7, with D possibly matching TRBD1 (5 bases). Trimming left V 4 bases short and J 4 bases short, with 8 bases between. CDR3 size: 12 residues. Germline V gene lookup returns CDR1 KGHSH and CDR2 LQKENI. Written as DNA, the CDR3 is TGTGCCAGCTCACAACAGGAGTACGAGCAGTACTTC. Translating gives CASSQQEYEQYF.

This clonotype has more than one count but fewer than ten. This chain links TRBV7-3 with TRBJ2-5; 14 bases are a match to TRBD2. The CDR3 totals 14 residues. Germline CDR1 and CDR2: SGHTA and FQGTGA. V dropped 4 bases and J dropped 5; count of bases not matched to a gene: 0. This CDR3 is CASSWTSGRETQYF. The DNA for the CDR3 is TGTGCCAGCAGCTGGACTAGCGGGAGGGAGACCCAGTACTTC.

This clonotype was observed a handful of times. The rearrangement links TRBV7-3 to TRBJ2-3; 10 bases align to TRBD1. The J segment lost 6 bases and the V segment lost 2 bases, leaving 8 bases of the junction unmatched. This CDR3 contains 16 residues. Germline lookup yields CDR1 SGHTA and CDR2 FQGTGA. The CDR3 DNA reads TGTGCCAGCAGCTTAGTGGGGACAGGGGCTCTGGATACGCAGTATTTT. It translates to CASSLVGTGALDTQYF.

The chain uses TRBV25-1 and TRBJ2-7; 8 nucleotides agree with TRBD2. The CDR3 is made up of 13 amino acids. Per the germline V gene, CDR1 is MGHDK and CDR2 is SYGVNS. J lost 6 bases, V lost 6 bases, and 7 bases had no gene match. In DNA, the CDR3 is TGTGCCAGCAGGGACCAGCGGGGGCCCGAGCAGTACTTC. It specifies CASRDQRGPEQYF.

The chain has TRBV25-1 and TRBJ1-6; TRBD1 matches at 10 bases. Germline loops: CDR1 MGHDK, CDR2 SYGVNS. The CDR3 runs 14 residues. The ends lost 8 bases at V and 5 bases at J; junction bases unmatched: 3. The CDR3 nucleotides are TGTGCCAGCGCAGACAGGGGGCATAATTCACCCCTCCACTTT. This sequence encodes CASADRGHNSPLHF.

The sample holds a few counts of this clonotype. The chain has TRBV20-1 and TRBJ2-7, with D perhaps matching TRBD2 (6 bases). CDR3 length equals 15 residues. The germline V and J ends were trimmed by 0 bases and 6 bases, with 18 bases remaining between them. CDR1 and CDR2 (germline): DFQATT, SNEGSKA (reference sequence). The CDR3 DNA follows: TGCAGTGCTAGAGATATGGGCGAGCGGGTAGGCGAGCAGTACTTC. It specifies CSARDMGERVGEQYF.

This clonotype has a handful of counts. Here the CDR3 reads CASSSRDRYEQYF. DNA of the CDR3: TGTGCCAGCAGCTCTAGGGATCGCTACGAGCAGTACTTC. The chain links TRBV7-2 to TRBJ2-7; no definite D call. The CDR3 runs 13 residues. The germline V gene has CDR1 SGHTA and CDR2 FQGNSA. The V end was cut by 4 bases, the J end by 3 bases, with 10 bases between.

The CDR3 loop is CASSFGVGGSPLHF. As DNA, the CDR3 is TGTGCCAGCAGTTTCGGTGTGGGCGGTTCACCCCTCCACTTT. The chain links TRBV12-3 or TRBV12-4 to TRBJ1-6; D is unresolved. This CDR3 spans 14 amino acids. V was clipped by 3 bases and J by 9 bases, with 12 bases between them.

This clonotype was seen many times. The CDR3 coding sequence is TGCAGTGCTAGAGTGTGGAAGCGGGGGGCCCAAACCGGGGAGCTGTTTTTT. This sequence encodes CSARVWKRGAQTGELFF. The V and J genes are TRBV20-1 and TRBJ2-2, with 9 positions matching TRBD2. Germline trimming cut 1 base from V and 5 bases from J; bases unmatched to any gene: 11. Germline V gives CDR1 DFQATT, CDR2 SNEGSKA (reference sequence). The CDR3 has 17 residues.

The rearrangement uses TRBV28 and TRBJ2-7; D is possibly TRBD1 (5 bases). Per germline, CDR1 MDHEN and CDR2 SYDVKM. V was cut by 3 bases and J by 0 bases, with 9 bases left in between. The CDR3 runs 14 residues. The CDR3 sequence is CASSFLTASYEQYF. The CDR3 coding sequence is TGTGCCAGCAGTTTTCTGACAGCCTCCTACGAGCAGTACTTC. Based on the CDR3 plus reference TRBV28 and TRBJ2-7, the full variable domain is DVKVTQSSRYLVKRTGEKVFLECVQDMDHENMFWYRQDPGLGLRLIYFSYDVKMKEKGDIPEGYSVSREKKERFSLILESASTNQTSMYLCASSFLTASYEQYFGPGTRLTVT.

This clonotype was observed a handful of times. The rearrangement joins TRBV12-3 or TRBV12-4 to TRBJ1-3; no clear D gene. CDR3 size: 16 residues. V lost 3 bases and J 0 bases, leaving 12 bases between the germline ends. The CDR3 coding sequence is TGTGCCAGCAGTTTCGTAGGGTCCTTCTCTGGAAACACCATATATTTT. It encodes CASSFVGSFSGNTIYF.

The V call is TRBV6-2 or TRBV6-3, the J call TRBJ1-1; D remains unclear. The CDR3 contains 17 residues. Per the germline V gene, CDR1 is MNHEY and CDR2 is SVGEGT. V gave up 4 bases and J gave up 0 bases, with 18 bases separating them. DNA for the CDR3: TGTGCCAGCAGTTCCCTCCCTTTGCTCGCCTTGAACACTGAAGCTTTCTTT. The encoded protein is CASSSLPLLALNTEAFF.

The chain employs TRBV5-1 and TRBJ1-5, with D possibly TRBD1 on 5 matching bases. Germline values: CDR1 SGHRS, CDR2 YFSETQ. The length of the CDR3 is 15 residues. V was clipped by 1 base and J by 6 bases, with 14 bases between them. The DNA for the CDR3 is TGCGCCAGCAGCTTGCGAGGGGATGGTGGTCAGCCCCAGCATTTT. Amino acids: CASSLRGDGGQPQHF.

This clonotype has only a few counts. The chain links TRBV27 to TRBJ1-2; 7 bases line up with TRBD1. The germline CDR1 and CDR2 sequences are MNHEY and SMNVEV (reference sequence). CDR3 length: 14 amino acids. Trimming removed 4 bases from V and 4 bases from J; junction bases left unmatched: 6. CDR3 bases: TGTGCCAGCAGTTCCCAGACAGGGAGCTATGGCTACACCTTC. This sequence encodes CASSSQTGSYGYTF.

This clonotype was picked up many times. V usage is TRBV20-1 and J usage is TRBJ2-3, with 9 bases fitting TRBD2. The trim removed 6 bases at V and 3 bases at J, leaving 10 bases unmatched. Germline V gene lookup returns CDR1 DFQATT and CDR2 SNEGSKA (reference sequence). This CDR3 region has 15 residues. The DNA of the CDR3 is TGCAGTGCCAGGGAAATAGCGGGGGCAACAGATACGCAGTATTTT. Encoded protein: CSAREIAGATDTQYF.

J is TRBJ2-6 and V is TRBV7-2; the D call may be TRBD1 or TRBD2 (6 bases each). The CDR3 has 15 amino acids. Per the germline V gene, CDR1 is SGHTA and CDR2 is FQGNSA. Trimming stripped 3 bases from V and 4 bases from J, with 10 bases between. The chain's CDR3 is CASSFGGRGANVLTF. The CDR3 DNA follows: TGTGCCAGCAGCTTTGGGGGGCGCGGGGCCAACGTCCTGACTTTC.

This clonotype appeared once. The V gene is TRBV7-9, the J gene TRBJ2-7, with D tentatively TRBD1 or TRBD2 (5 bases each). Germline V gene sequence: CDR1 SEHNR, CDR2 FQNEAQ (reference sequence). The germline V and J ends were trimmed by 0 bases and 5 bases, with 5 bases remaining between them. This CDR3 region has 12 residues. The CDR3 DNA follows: TGTGCCAGCAGCTTAGCGGGACACGAGCAGTACTTC. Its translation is CASSLAGHEQYF.

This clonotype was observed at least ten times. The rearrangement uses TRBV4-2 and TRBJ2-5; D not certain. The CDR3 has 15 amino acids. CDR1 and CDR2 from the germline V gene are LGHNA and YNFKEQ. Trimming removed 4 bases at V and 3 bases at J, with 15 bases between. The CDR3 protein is CASSLTMGREETQYF. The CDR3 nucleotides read TGTGCCAGCAGCCTTACCATGGGCAGAGAAGAGACCCAGTACTTC.

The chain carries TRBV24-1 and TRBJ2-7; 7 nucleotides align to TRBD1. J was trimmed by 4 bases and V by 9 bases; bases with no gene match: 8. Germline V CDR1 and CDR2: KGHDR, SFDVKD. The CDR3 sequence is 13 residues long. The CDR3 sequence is CATQPAGGYEQYF. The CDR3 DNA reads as TGTGCCACCCAACCGGCAGGGGGTTACGAGCAGTACTTC.